This entry concerns a single TCR beta chain. The antigen is undetermined. This entry comes from a study of beta chain features in type 1 diabetes. Across the study: Cell yields, gender and age were comparable in patients and healthy donors.

General observations from the study: The study found moderately but significantly shorter TCRB CDR3s in all four CD4+ subsets of Type 1 diabetes patients. The similarity of naive, central memory and Treg TCRB repertoires appeared greater among patients than among healthy donors. Fewer junction insertions and more nucleotide deletions appeared in type 1 diabetes patients.

This CDR3 is built from 12 residues. Germline V CDR1 and CDR2: LNHDA, SQIVND (reference sequence). The ends were cut back, 2 bases at V and 9 bases at J, with 9 bases in the middle. The whole isolated RNA underwent reverse transcription, so sequencing captured expressed TCRB transcripts. Using immunoSEQ multiplex PCR, the repertoire was profiled, and TCRdb retains in-frame clones only, with some absent. Of roughly 370,000 clones detected, more than 11% appear once; the ten largest clones hold 0.035% to 0.045%. The sequencing sample was made of naive CD4+ T cells from blood. This sequence was found in a man in his thirties or forties in good health. The chain has TRBV19 and TRBJ2-3; no clear D gene. CDR3 DNA sequence: TGTGCCAGTAGTATACAGCCCTCCACGCAGTATTTT. It specifies CASSIQPSTQYF.